The TCR beta chain described here comes from a study of CD8 T cells in Susac syndrome. The RNA, about 0.5 to 1 ug, was put through reverse transcription using random hexamers. TCRdb itself ran the immunoSEQ multiplex PCR reads through MiXCR, one entry per CDR3 protein. Of some 210,000 distinct CDR3 sequences detected, 94% appear once; the ten largest clones hold around 0.15%. V lost 3 bases, J lost 1 base, and 15 bases lay in between. This CDR3 spans 16 amino acids. The receptor was derived from a human donor with Susac syndrome. This chain uses TRBV12-3 or TRBV12-4 with TRBJ2-5, with TRBD1 as a possible D gene (5 bases). Sequences were obtained from CD4+ T cells from PBMCs. The CDR3 reads CASSFQRGWGQETQYF. CDR3 DNA sequence: TGTGCCAGCAGTTTTCAAAGGGGTTGGGGCCAAGAGACCCAGTACTTC.